A selection of T cell receptor beta chains follows, all from one sample in a study of regulatory T cells in long-lasting Graves disease. A single record per CDR3 protein comes from TCRdb applying MiXCR to the multiplex PCR reads. This table holds hundreds of thousands of distinct CDR3 sequences, around 15% found once. These records were also assigned to another study, of T cells in Graves' hyperthyroidism and ophthalmopathy.

This sample comprised peripheral blood mononuclear cells (PBMCs), obtained at new diagnosis, from a patient treated with antithyroid drugs. These receptors were obtained from a woman aged 35-60 years with Graves disease. The CDR3 runs from the conserved cysteine through the conserved F or W. Each record gives: clone size, D gene, J gene, V gene, CDR3 protein, CDR3 DNA. A D gene is named only where the DNA matches it firmly. Size is omitted from some rows. Given values are once, few, many or a class for expanded clones.

>.|.|TRBJ2-1|TRBV12-3/TRBV12-4
CASSLNRGAVTYNEQFF
TGTGCCAGCAGTCTTAACCGGGGGGCGGTGACCTACAATGAGCAGTTCTTC
>.|.|TRBJ2-4|TRBV7-2
CASRGAKNIQYF
TGTGCCAGCCGGGGAGCCAAAAACATTCAGTACTTC
>many|.|TRBJ2-7|TRBV11-2
CASSPQVLPGEQYF
TGTGCCAGCAGCCCGCAGGTCTTACCGGGCGAGCAGTACTTC
>few|TRBD1|TRBJ2-7|TRBV11-2
CASSPPGQGVGQYF
TGTGCCAGCAGCCCCCCGGGACAGGGGGTCGGGCAGTACTTC
>many|TRBD1|TRBJ1-5|TRBV2
CASNRGQGGQPQHF
TGTGCCAGCAATAGAGGACAGGGTGGACAGCCCCAGCATTTT
>.|.|TRBJ1-6|TRBV25-1
CASSEYGGNVNSPLHF
TGTGCCAGCAGTGAATACGGAGGTAACGTAAATTCACCCCTCCACTTT
>many|TRBD1|TRBJ2-1|TRBV13
CASSLEVAGQGNYNEQFF
TGTGCCAGCAGCTTAGAAGTCGCGGGACAGGGGAACTACAATGAGCAGTTCTTC
>few|TRBD1|TRBJ1-2|TRBV28
CASILGQGNGYTF
TGTGCCAGCATCCTAGGACAGGGGAATGGCTACACCTTC
>many|.|TRBJ1-5|TRBV12-5
CASVPSGVGAQPQHF
TGTGCTAGTGTCCCCTCGGGGGTAGGGGCTCAGCCCCAGCATTTT
>many|TRBD1|TRBJ1-1|TRBV3-1
CASSQAGQGSTEAFF
TGTGCCAGCAGCCAGGCGGGACAGGGGTCCACTGAAGCTTTCTTT
>.|.|TRBJ2-7|TRBV3-1
CASSQRGLIYEQYF
TGTGCCAGCAGCCAAAGAGGGTTAATATACGAGCAGTACTTC
>.|.|TRBJ2-3|TRBV7-8
CASDPGIDTQYF
TGTGCCAGCGACCCGGGGATCGATACGCAGTATTTT
>few|.|TRBJ1-1|TRBV19
CASRVPGAAEAFF
TGTGCCAGTAGGGTACCGGGAGCCGCTGAAGCTTTCTTT
>.|.|TRBJ1-5|TRBV7-8
CASSHLELGSNQPQHF
TGTGCCAGCAGCCACTTAGAATTAGGGAGCAATCAGCCCCAGCATTTT
>few|.|TRBJ1-1|TRBV20-1
CSAPRPPNTEAFF
TGCAGTGCTCCCCGTCCGCCAAACACTGAAGCTTTCTTT
>many|.|TRBJ1-1|TRBV3-1
CASSQGELPYTEAFF
TGTGCCAGCAGCCAAGGCGAACTCCCCTACACTGAAGCTTTCTTT
>many|.|TRBJ1-2|TRBV11-2
CASSSRPGVYGYTF
TGTGCCTCCTCTAGCCGGCCGGGGGTCTATGGCTACACCTTC
>many|TRBD1|TRBJ1-4|TRBV28
CASSLLRWDRVIEKLFF
TGTGCCAGCAGTTTACTCCGGTGGGACAGGGTAATTGAAAAACTGTTTTTT
>many|TRBD1|TRBJ1-1|TRBV6-1
CASRSPTGGNTEAFF
TGTGCCAGCAGATCCCCCACAGGGGGCAATACTGAAGCTTTCTTT
>few|.|TRBJ1-5|TRBV4-1
CASSQGEGSQGPQHF
TGCGCCAGCAGCCAGGGCGAGGGCTCACAGGGGCCCCAGCATTTT
>few|.|TRBJ1-2|TRBV3-1
CASSHWEGYTF
TGTGCCAGCAGCCACTGGGAAGGCTACACCTTC
>many|.|TRBJ2-1|TRBV3-1
CASSQRGMLTENEQFF
TGTGCCAGCAGCCAAAGGGGTATGCTTACAGAGAATGAGCAGTTCTTC
>many|TRBD2|TRBJ2-1|TRBV6-1
CASSVAGGSIEQFF
TGTGCCAGCAGCGTAGCGGGGGGGTCAATTGAGCAGTTCTTC
>many|.|TRBJ1-5|TRBV2
CASSEAAGVQPQHF
TGTGCCAGCAGTGAAGCAGCGGGGGTGCAGCCCCAGCATTTT
>many|.|TRBJ1-4|TRBV2
CASMGLGNEKLFF
TGTGCCAGCATGGGATTAGGTAATGAAAAACTGTTTTTT
>.|.|TRBJ1-5|TRBV6-2/TRBV6-3
CASSSQGNNQPQHF
TGTGCCAGCAGCTCCCAGGGAAACAATCAGCCCCAGCATTTT
>many|TRBD2|TRBJ2-3|TRBV20-1
CSARDGTMWADTQYF
TGCAGTGCTAGAGATGGGACTATGTGGGCAGATACGCAGTATTTT
>many|.|TRBJ2-5|TRBV7-3
CASSLTSVGETQYF
TGTGCCAGCAGCTTAACAAGTGTGGGGGAGACCCAGTACTTC
>many|.|TRBJ1-5|TRBV2
CASGLGDQPQHF
TGTGCCAGCGGTCTAGGGGACCAGCCCCAGCATTTT
>many|.|TRBJ1-2|TRBV10-1
CASSENGPGYTF
TGCGCCAGCAGTGAGAATGGACCTGGCTACACCTTC
>few|.|TRBJ2-7|TRBV7-2
CASSLAGSARSYEQYF
TGTGCCAGCAGCTTAGCGGGCAGCGCCCGCTCCTACGAGCAGTACTTC
>.|TRBD1|TRBJ1-1|TRBV5-1
CASSSPRTGVLNTEAFF
TGCGCCAGCAGCTCCCCCCGGACAGGGGTTTTGAACACTGAAGCTTTCTTT
>.|.|TRBJ1-1|TRBV7-9
CASSLWGRGANTEAFF
TGTGCCAGCAGCTTATGGGGGCGGGGGGCGAACACTGAAGCTTTCTTT
>.|.|TRBJ2-3|TRBV4-1
CASSQESRRSTDTQYF
TGCGCCAGCAGCCAAGAGAGTCGGCGGAGCACAGATACGCAGTATTTT
>.|.|TRBJ1-3|TRBV6-1
CASSHRTNLLSGNTIYF
TGTGCCAGCAGTCACCGGACAAACCTACTATCGGGAAACACCATATATTTT